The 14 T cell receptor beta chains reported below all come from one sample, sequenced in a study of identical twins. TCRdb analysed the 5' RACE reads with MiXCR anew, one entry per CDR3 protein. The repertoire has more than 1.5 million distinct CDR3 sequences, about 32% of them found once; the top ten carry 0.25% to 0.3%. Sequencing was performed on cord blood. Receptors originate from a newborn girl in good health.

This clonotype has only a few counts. DNA of the CDR3: TGTGCCATCAGTGAGCCAGGAAGGACTAGCGGTTACAATGAGCAGTACTTC. Protein sequence: CAISEPGRTSGYNEQYF. This chain joins TRBV10-3 and TRBJ2-5, with TRBD2 matching 10 bases. V trimming: 2 bases; J trimming: 11 bases; junction bases outside the gene matches: 17. CDR1 is ENHRY and CDR2 is SYGVKD in the germline V gene. This CDR3 spans 17 amino acids.

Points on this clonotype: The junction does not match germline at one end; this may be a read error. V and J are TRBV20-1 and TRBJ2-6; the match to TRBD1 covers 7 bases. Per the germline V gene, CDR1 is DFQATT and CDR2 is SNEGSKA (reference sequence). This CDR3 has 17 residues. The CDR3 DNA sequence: TGCAATGCTAGGTGGGGGACAGCTCTCTCTGGGGCCAACGTCCTGACTTTC. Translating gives CNARWGTALSGANVLTF.

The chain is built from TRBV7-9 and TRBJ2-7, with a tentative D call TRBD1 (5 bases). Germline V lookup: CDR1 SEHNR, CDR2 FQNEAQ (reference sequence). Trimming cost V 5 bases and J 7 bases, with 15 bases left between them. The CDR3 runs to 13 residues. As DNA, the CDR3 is TGTGCCAGCAGCCTACTTGGACACAATGAGCAGTACTTC. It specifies CASSLLGHNEQYF.

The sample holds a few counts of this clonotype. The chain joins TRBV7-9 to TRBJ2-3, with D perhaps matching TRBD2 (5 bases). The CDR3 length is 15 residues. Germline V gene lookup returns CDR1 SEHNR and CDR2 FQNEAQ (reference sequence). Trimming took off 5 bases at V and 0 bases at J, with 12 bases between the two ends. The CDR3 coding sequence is TGTGCCAGCAGCACGACTAAGTTTAGCACAGATACGCAGTATTTT. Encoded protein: CASSTTKFSTDTQYF.

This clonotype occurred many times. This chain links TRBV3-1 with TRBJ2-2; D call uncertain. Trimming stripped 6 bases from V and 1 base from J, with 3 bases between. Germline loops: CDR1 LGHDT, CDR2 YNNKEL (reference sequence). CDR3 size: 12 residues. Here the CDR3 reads CASSRNTGELFF. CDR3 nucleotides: TGTGCCAGCAGTCGGAACACCGGGGAGCTGTTTTTT.

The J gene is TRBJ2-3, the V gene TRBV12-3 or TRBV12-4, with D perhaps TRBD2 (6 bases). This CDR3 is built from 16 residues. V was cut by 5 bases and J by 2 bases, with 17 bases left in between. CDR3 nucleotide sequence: TGTGCCAGCAGTCCCTCCCCCTCTAGCGTCACAGATACGCAGTATTTT. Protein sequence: CASSPSPSSVTDTQYF.

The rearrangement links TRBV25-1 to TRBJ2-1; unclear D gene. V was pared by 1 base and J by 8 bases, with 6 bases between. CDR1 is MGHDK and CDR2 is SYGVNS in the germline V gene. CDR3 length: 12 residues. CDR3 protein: CASSESLDEQFF. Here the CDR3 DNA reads TGTGCCAGCAGTGAATCCCTCGATGAGCAGTTCTTC.

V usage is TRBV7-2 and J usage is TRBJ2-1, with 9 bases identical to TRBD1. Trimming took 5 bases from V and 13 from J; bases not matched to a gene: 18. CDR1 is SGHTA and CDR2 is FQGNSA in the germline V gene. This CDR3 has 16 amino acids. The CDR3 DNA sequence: TGTGCCAGCAGCCGAAAGTTGACGGGACAGGGAGAGACCCAGTTCTTC. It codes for CASSRKLTGQGETQFF.

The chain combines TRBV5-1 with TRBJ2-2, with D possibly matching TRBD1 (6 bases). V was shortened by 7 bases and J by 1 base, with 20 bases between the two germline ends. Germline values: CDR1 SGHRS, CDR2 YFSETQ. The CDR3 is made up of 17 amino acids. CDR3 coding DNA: TGCGCCAGCGGAACCTTGAACAGGGAAGGGAACACCGGGGAGCTGTTTTTT. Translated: CASGTLNREGNTGELFF. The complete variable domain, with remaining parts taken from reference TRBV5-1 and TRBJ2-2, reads KAGVTQTPRYLIKTRGQQVTLSCSPISGHRSVSWYQQTPGQGLQFLFEYFSETQRNKGNFPGRFSGRQFSNSRSEMNVSTLELGDSALYLCASGTLNREGNTGELFFGEGSRLTVL.

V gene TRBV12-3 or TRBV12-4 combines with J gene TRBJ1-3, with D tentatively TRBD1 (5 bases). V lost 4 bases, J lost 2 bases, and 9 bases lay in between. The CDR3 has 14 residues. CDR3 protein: CASSSGLPGNTIYF. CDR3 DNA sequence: TGTGCCAGCAGTTCGGGGCTACCTGGAAACACCATATATTTT.

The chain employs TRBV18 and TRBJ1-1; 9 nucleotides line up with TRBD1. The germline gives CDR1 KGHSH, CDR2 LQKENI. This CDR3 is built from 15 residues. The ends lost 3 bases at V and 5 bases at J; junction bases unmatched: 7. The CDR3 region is CASSPTWTGETEAFF. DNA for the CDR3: TGTGCCAGCTCACCTACTTGGACAGGGGAGACTGAAGCTTTCTTT.

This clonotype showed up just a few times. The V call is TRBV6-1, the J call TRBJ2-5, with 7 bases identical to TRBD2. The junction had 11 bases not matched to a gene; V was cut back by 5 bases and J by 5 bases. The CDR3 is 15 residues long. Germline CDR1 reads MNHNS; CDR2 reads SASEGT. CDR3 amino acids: CASSLTSLVWETQYF. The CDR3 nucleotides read TGTGCCAGCAGTTTGACTAGCCTGGTGTGGGAGACCCAGTACTTC.

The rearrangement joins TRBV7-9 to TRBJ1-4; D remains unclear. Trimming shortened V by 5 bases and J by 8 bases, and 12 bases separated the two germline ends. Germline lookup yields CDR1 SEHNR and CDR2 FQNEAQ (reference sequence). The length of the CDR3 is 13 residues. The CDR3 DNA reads TGTGCCAGCAGCGTTGAGGGTGGCGAAAAACTGTTTTTT. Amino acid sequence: CASSVEGGEKLFF.

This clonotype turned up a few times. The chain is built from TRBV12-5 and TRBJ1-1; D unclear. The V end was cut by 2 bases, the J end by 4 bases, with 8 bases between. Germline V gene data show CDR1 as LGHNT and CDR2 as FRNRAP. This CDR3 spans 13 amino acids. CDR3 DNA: TGTGCTAGTGGTTTGTCAGACGTCACTGAAGCTTTCTTT. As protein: CASGLSDVTEAFF. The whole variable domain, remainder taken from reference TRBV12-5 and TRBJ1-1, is DARVTQTPRHKVTEMGQEVTMRCQPILGHNTVFWYRQTMMQGLELLAYFRNRAPLDDSGMPKDRFSAEMPDATLATLKIQPSEPRDSAVYFCASGLSDVTEAFFGQGTRLTVV.